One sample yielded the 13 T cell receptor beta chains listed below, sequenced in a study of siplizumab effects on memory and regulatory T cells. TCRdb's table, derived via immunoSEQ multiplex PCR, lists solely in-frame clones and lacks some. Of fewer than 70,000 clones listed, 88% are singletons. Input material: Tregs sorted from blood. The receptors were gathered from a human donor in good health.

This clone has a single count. The CDR3 nucleotides are TGCGCCAGCAGCCAAGATCCCGTCTCTGGAAACACCATATATTTT. This gives the protein CASSQDPVSGNTIYF. This chain uses TRBV4-1 with TRBJ1-3, with D uncertain. The CDR3 is 15 amino acids. Trimming left V 0 bases short and J 0 bases short, with 6 bases between. The germline gives CDR1 MGHRA, CDR2 YSYEKL.

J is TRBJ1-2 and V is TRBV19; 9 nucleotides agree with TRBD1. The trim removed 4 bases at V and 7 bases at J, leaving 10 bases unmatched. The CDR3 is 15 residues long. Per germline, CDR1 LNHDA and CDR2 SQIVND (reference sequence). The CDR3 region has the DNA TGTGCCAGTAGTACCCCCCACACAGGGGGCTCTGGCTACACCTTC. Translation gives CASSTPHTGGSGYTF. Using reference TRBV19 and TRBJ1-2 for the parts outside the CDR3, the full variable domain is DGGITQSPKYLFRKEGQNVTLSCEQNLNHDAMYWYRQDPGQGLRLIYYSQIVNDFQKGDIAEGYSVSREKKESFPLTVTSAQKNPTAFYLCASSTPHTGGSGYTFGSGTRLTVV.

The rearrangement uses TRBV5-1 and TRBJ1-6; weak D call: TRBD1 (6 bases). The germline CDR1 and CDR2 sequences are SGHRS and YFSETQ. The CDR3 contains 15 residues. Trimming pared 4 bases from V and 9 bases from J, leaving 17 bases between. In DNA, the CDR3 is TGCGCCAGCAGCACAAACAGGGTCGTGGGTTCACCCCTCCACTTT. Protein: CASSTNRVVGSPLHF.

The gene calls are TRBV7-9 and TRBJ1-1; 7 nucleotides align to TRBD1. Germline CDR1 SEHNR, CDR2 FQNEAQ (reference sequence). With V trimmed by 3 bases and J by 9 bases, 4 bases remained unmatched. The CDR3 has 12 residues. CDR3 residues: CASSLTGYQAFF. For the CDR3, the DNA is TGTGCCAGCAGCTTGACAGGGTACCAAGCTTTCTTT. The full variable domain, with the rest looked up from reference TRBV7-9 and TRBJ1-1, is DTGVSQNPRHKITKRGQNVTFRCDPISEHNRLYWYRQTLGQGPEFLTYFQNEAQLEKSRLLSDRFSAERPKGSFSTLEIQRTEQGDSAMYLCASSLTGYQAFFGQGTRLTVV.

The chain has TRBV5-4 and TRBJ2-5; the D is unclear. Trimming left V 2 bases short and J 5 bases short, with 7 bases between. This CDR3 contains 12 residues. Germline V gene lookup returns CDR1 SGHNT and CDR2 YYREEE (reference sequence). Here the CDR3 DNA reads TGTGCCAGCAGCTTTCGGACCGAGACCCAGTACTTC. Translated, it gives CASSFRTETQYF.

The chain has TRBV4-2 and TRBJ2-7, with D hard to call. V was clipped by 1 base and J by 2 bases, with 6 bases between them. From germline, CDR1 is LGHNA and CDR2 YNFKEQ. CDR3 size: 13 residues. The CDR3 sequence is CASSQGGPYEQYF. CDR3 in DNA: TGTGCCAGCAGCCAAGGAGGACCCTACGAGCAGTACTTC.

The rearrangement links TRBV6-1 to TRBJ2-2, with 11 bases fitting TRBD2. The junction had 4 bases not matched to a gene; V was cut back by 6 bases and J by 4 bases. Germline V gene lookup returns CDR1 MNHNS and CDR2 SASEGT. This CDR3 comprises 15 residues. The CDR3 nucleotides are TGTGCCAGCAGCGTAGCGGGAGGGGCCACCGGGGAGCTGTTTTTT. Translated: CASSVAGGATGELFF.

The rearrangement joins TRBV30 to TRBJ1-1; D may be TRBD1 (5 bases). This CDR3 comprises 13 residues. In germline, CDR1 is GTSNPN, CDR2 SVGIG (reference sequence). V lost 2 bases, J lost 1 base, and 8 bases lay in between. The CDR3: CAWSMGRNTEAFF. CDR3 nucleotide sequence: TGTGCCTGGAGTATGGGACGGAACACTGAAGCTTTCTTT.

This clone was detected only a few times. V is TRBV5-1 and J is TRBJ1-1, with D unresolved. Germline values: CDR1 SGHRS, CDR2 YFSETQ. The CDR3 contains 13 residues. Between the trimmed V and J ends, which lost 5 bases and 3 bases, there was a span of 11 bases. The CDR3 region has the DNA TGCGCCAGCAGGTCTCGGGTGGACACTGAAGCTTTCTTT. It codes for CASRSRVDTEAFF.

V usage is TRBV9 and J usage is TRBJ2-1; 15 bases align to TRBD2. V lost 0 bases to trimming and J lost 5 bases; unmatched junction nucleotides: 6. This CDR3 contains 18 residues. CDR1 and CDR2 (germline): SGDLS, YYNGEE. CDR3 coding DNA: TGTGCCAGCAGCGTAGGGACTAGCGGGAGGGCCGTCCACAATGAGCAGTTCTTC. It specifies CASSVGTSGRAVHNEQFF.

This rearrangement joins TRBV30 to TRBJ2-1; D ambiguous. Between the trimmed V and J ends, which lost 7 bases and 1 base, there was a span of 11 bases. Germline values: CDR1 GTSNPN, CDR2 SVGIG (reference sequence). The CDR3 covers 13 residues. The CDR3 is CALDSRSYNEQFF. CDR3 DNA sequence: TGTGCCTTAGACTCAAGATCCTACAATGAGCAGTTCTTC.

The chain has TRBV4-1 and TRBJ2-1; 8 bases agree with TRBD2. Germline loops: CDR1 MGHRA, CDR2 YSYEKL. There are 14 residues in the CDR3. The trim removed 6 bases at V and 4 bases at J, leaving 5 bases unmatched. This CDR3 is CASRGLGFYNEQFF. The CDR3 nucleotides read TGCGCCAGCAGGGGACTAGGATTTTACAATGAGCAGTTCTTC.

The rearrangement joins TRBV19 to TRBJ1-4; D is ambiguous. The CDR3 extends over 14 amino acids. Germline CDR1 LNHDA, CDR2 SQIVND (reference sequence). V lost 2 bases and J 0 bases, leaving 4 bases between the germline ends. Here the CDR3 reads CASSIWPTNEKLFF. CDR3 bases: TGTGCCAGTAGTATATGGCCAACTAATGAAAAACTGTTTTTT.